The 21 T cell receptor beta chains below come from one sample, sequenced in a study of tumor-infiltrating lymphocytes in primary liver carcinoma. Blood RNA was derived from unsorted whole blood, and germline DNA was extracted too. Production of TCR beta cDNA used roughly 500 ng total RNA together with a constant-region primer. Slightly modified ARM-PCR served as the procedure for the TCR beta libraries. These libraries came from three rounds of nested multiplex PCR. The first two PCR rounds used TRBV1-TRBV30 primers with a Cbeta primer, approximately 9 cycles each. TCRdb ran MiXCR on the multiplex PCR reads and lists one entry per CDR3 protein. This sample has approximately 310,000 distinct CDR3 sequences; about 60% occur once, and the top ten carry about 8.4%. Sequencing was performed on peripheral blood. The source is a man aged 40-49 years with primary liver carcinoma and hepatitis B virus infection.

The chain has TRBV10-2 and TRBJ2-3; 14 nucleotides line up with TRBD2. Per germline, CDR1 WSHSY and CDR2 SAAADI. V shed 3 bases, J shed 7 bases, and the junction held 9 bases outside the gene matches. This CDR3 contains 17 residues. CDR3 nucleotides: TGCGCCAGCAGTGACTCCGGGACTAGCGGGAGCATATATACGCAGTATTTT. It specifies CASSDSGTSGSIYTQYF.

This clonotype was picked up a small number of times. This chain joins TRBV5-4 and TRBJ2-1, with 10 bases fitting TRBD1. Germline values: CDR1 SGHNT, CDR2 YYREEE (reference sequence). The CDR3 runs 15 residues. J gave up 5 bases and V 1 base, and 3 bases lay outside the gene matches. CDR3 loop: CASSLRDRGDNEQFF. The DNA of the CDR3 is TGTGCCAGCAGCTTGCGGGACAGGGGCGACAATGAGCAGTTCTTC. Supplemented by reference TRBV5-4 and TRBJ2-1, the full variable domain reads ETGVTQSPTHLIKTRGQQVTLRCSSQSGHNTVSWYQQALGQGPQFIFQYYREEENGRGNFPPRFSGLQFPNYSSELNVNALELDDSALYLCASSLRDRGDNEQFFGPGTRLTVL.

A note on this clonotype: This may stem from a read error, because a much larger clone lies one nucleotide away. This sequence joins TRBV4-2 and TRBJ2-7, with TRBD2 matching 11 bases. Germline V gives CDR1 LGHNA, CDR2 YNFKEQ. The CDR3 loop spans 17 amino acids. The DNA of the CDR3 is TGTGCCAGCAGCCAAGAACTAGCGGGAGTAGGTGGCTACGAGCATTACTTC. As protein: CASSQELAGVGGYEHYF.

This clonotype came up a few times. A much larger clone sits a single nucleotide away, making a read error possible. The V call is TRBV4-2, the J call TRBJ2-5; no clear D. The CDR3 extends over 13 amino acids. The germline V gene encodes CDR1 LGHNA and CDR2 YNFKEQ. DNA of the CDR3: TGTGCCAGCTGCCAAGTCATTCAAGAGACCCAGTACTTC. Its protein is CASCQVIQETQYF.

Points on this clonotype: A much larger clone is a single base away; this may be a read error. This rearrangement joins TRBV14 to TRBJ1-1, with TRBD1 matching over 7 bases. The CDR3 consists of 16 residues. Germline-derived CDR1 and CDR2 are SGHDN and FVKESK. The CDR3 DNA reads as TGTGCCGGCAGCCATTACCAGGGGGTTGTCGACACTGAAGCTTTCTTT. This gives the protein CAGSHYQGVVDTEAFF.

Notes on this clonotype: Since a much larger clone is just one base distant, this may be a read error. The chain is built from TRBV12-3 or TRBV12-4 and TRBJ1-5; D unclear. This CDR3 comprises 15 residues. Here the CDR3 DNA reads TGTGACAGCAGTTTAGTAGTGGGTAGCAATCAGCCCCAGCATTTT. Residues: CDSSLVVGSNQPQHF.

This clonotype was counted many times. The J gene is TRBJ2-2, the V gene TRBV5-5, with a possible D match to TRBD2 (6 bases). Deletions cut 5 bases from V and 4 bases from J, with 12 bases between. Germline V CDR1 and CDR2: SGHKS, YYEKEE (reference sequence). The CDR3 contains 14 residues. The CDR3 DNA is TGTGCCAGCAGACGGGACTGGGGCACCGGGGAGCTGTTTTTT. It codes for CASRRDWGTGELFF.

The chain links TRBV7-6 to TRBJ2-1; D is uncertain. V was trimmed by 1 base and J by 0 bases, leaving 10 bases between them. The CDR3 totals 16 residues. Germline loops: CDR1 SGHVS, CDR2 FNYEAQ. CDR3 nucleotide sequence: TGTGCCAGCAGCTTAGGTGGCGGATTCTCCTACAATGAGCAGTTCTTC. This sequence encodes CASSLGGGFSYNEQFF.

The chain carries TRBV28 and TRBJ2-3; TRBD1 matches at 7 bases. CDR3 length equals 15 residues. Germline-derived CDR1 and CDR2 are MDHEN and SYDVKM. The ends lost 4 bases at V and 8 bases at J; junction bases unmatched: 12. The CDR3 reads CASSSYRGSLPTQYF. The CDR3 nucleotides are TGTGCCAGCAGTTCTTACAGGGGCAGCCTCCCTACGCAGTATTTT.

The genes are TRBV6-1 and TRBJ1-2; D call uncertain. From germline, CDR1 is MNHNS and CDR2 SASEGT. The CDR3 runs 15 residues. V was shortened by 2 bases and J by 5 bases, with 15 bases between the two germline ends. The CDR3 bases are TGTGCCAGCAGTGAACGGCCAGGCGGACTGTATGGCTACACCTTC. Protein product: CASSERPGGLYGYTF.

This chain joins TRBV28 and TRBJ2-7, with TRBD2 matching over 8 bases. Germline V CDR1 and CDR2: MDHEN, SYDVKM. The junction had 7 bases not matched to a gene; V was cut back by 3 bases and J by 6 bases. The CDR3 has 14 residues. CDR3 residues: CASSFNSGSGEQYF. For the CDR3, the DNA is TGTGCCAGCAGTTTCAACAGCGGGAGTGGCGAGCAGTACTTC.

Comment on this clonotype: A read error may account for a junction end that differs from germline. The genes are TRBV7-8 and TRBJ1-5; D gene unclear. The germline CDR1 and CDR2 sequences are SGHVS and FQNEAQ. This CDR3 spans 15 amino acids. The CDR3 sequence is CASSFGVGGNQSQHF. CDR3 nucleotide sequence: TGTGCCAGCAGCTTCGGGGTGGGTGGCAATCAGTCCCAGCATTTT.

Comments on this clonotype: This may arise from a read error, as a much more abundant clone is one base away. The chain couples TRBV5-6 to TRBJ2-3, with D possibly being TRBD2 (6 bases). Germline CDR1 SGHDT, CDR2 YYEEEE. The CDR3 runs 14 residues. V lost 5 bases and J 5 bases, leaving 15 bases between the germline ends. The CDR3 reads CASSKCGTKDTQYF. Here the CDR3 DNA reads TGTGCCAGCAGTAAATGCGGGACCAAAGATACGCAGTATTTT.

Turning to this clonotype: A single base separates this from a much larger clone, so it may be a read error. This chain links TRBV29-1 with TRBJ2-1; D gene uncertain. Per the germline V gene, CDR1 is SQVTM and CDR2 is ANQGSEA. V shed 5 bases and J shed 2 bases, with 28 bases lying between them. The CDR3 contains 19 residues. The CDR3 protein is CSVSIPPALKLFPYNEQFF. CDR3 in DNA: TGCAGCGTTTCTATTCCACCCGCCCTCAAGCTTTTTCCCTACAATGAGCAGTTCTTC.

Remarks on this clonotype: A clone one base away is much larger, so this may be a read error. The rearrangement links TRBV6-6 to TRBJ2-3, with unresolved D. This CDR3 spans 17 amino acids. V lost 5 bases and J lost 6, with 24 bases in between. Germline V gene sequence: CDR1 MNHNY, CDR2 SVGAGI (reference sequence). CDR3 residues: CASSAPGRRASRDTQYF. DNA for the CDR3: TGTGCCAGCAGTGCTCCGGGCCGACGGGCCTCGCGGGATACGCAGTATTTT.

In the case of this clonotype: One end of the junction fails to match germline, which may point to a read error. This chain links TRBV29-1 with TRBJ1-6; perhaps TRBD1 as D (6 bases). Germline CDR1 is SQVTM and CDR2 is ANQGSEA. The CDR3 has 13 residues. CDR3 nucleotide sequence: TGCAGCGTTCGGGACGGGACAAATTCACCCCTCCACTTC. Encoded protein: CSVRDGTNSPLHF.

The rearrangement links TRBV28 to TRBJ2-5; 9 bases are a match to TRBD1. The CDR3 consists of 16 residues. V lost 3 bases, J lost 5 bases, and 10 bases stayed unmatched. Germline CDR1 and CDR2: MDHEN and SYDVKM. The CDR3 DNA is TGTGCCAGCAGTTTGTTGGACAGGGGTTTTGAGGAGACCCAGTACTTC. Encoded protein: CASSLLDRGFEETQYF.

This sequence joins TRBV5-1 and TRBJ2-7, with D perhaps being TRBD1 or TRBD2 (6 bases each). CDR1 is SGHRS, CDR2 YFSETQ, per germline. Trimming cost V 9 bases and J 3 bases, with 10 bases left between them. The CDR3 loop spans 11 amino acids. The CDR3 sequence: CANREVYEQYF. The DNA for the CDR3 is TGCGCCAACAGGGAGGTCTACGAGCAGTACTTC.

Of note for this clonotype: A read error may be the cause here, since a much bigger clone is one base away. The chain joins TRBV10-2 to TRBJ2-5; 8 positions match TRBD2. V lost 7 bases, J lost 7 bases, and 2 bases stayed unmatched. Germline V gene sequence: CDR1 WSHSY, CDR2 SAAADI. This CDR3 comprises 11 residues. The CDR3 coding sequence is TGCGCCAGCACTGCGGGAGGGACCCAGTACTTC. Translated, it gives CASTAGGTQYF.

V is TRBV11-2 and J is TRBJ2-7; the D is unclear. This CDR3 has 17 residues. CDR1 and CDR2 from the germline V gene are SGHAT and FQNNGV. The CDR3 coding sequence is TGTGCAAACAGCCCGATAGACGGCTCACGCAAAAGATACGAGCAGTACTTC. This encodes CANSPIDGSRKRYEQYF.

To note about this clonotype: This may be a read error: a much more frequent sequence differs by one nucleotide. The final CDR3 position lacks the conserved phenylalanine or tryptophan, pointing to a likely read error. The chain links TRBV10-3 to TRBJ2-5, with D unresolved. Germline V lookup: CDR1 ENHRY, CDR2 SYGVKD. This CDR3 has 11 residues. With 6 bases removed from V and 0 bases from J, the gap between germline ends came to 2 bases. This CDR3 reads CAIRDQETQYL. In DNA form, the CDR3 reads TGTGCCATCAGAGACCAAGAGACCCAGTACCTC.